Listed below are T cell receptor beta chains from one sample, sequenced in a study of OX40 agonist ivuxolimab in advanced cancers. TCRdb keeps only in-frame clones here, not all; method: immunoSEQ multiplex PCR. The data contain about 45,000 clones, 88% of them singletons. Material: CD4+ or CD8+ T cells sorted from blood, obtained in a trial of the OX40 agonist ivuxolimab. These receptors were obtained from an adult with an advanced solid tumor such as melanoma, head and neck, liver or kidney cancer. Both conserved end residues are part of each CDR3. The D gene is left open where the match is weak. Rows give clone size only sometimes, using once, few, many, or a class for an expanded clone.

D gene	clone size	J gene	V gene	CDR3 DNA	CDR3 protein
.	.	TRBJ1-4	TRBV7-9	TGTGCCAGCAGCTTATCGGGGGGAGTGGCGGAAAAACTGTTTTTT	CASSLSGGVAEKLFF
TRBD2	.	TRBJ2-1	TRBV7-3	TGTGCCAGCAGCTCTACTAGCGGGAGTCACAATGAGCAGTTCTTC	CASSSTSGSHNEQFF
TRBD2	.	TRBJ2-1	TRBV6-1	TGTGCCAGCAGTGAGGGACTAGCGGGAGGTAACAATGAGCAGTTCTTC	CASSEGLAGGNNEQFF
TRBD2	.	TRBJ2-7	TRBV11-3	TGTGCCAGCAGACGGACTAGCGGGAGGGCCTACGAGCAGTACTTC	CASRRTSGRAYEQYF
.	.	TRBJ1-3	TRBV4-3	TGCGCCAGCAGCCCCAAGTCAGCTGGACTTTCGTATGGAAACACCATATATTTT	CASSPKSAGLSYGNTIYF
.	.	TRBJ2-3	TRBV11-2	TGTGCCAGCAGCTTATTGAGACTTGTCCTGGCCTTCACAGATACGCAGTATTTT	CASSLLRLVLAFTDTQYF
.	.	TRBJ1-5	TRBV6-6	TGTGCCAGCCGGGAGAGCTTAAATCAGCCCCAGCATTTT	CASRESLNQPQHF
.	.	TRBJ2-3	TRBV9	TGTGCCAGCAGCGAAACAGGCACAGATACGCAGTATTTT	CASSETGTDTQYF
TRBD2	.	TRBJ2-1	TRBV10-3	TGTGCCATCAGACCGGGACTAGCGGGAGTCGGGGAGCAGTTCTTC	CAIRPGLAGVGEQFF
TRBD1	.	TRBJ1-2	TRBV28	TGTGCCAGCAGTTTCGGACAGGGGTATGGCTACACCTTC	CASSFGQGYGYTF
TRBD1	.	TRBJ2-5	TRBV2	TGTGCCAGCAGTCGGACAGGGGGCGGGGAGACCCAGTACTTC	CASSRTGGGETQYF
TRBD1	.	TRBJ1-3	TRBV28	TGTGCCAGCAGTACCTTGACAGGGGTAGGAAACACCATATATTTT	CASSTLTGVGNTIYF
.	.	TRBJ2-6	TRBV7-9	TGTGCCAGCAGCTCGAAACAGTTTGGGGCCAACGTCCTGACTTTC	CASSSKQFGANVLTF
.	.	TRBJ2-4	TRBV30	TGTGCCTGGAACCGGGGGCAGTTAAACATTCAGTACTTC	CAWNRGQLNIQYF
.	.	TRBJ2-3	TRBV18	TGTGCCAGCTCACCCGCCACAGATACGCAGTATTTT	CASSPATDTQYF
.	.	TRBJ2-1	TRBV6-5	TGTGCCAGCAGCATGAAAAACAATGAGCAGTTCTTC	CASSMKNNEQFF
.	.	TRBJ2-7	TRBV5-8	TGTGCCAGCGCCTCGGGATATTACGAGCAGTACTTC	CASASGYYEQYF
TRBD2	.	TRBJ2-5	TRBV27	TGTGCCAGCAGTCCGGGGACTAGCCGAGAGACCCAGTACTTC	CASSPGTSRETQYF
.	once	TRBJ1-5	TRBV4-2	TGTGCCAGCAGCCAAGATCTGGACCCCGCGAGCAATCAGCCCCAGCATTTT	CASSQDLDPASNQPQHF
TRBD2	.	TRBJ2-3	TRBV30	TGTGCCTGGAAGGCGGGAGGGCCCGGAGATACGCAGTATTTT	CAWKAGGPGDTQYF
.	.	TRBJ2-2	TRBV4-3	TGCGCCAGCAGCCAAGGCGGGTCCGGGGAGCTGTTTTTT	CASSQGGSGELFF
TRBD1	.	TRBJ2-5	TRBV5-6	TGTGCCAGCAGCTTGGTGGCAGGGGGCATCCAAGAGACCCAGTACTTC	CASSLVAGGIQETQYF
TRBD1	.	TRBJ1-1	TRBV6-5	TGTGCCAGCAGACTCAGGGGGGGGAACACTGAAGCTTTCTTT	CASRLRGGNTEAFF
.	.	TRBJ2-1	TRBV12-2	TGTGCAAGTCGCTTAGGGGGTGGCCAGGCTATTAATGAGCAGTTCTTC	CASRLGGGQAINEQFF
.	.	TRBJ1-4	TRBV6-1	TGTGCCAGCAGTGAGAGTGGGGCAACTAATGAAAAACTGTTTTTT	CASSESGATNEKLFF
TRBD1	.	TRBJ1-2	TRBV12-5	TGTGCTAGTGGTCCGACCCGCCGGGACAGTCTTTATGGCTACACCTTC	CASGPTRRDSLYGYTF
.	.	TRBJ2-3	TRBV7-8	TGTGCCAGCAGCTTAGCCAGGGGACTAGATACGCAGTATTTT	CASSLARGLDTQYF
TRBD1	once	TRBJ1-1	TRBV28	TGTGCCAGCAGTCTGGACAGGGCCGAAGCTTTCTTT	CASSLDRAEAFF
.	.	TRBJ1-2	TRBV18	TGTGCCAGCTCACTAAAGGACACGAACTATGGCTACACCTTC	CASSLKDTNYGYTF
.	.	TRBJ1-4	TRBV27	TGTGCCAGCAGTTTGCTACCCGAGGCCTTTAATGAAAAACTGTTTTTT	CASSLLPEAFNEKLFF
.	.	TRBJ2-1	TRBV30	TGTGCCTGGGCACCTAGCAATGAGCAGTTCTTC	CAWAPSNEQFF
.	.	TRBJ2-7	TRBV7-9	TGTGCCAGCAGCTTAGGGTATATTAACGGGTCTTTCTCCTACGAGCAGTACTTC	CASSLGYINGSFSYEQYF
.	.	TRBJ2-7	TRBV28	TGTGCCAGCAGTTTACGTGAATACGAGCAGTACTTC	CASSLREYEQYF
.	once	TRBJ2-3	TRBV13	TGTGCCAGCACCAAAAGGGGGGGGGCGCGCTCAGATACGCAGTATTTT	CASTKRGGARSDTQYF
.	.	TRBJ2-4	TRBV7-9	TGTGCCAGCCAGGGGGCCAAAAACATTCAGTACTTC	CASQGAKNIQYF
TRBD1	.	TRBJ1-3	TRBV5-4	TGTGCCAGCAGCTTGGCCCGGGACAGGGGCTCTGGAAACACCATATATTTT	CASSLARDRGSGNTIYF
TRBD1	.	TRBJ1-5	TRBV18	TGTGCCAGCTCACCTAGACAGGGGGAGCCCCAGCATTTT	CASSPRQGEPQHF
.	.	TRBJ1-2	TRBV6-5	TGTGCCAGCAGTTACGGGGCGGTTAACTATGGCTACACCTTC	CASSYGAVNYGYTF
TRBD2	.	TRBJ2-7	TRBV7-3	TGTGCCAGCAGCTCGCAAGCGGGAGCGCTATACGAGCAGTACTTC	CASSSQAGALYEQYF
.	.	TRBJ2-5	TRBV15	TGTGCCACCAGCAGAGACAGGAGAGAGACCCAGTACTTC	CATSRDRRETQYF
TRBD1	.	TRBJ2-2	TRBV27	TGTGCCAGCAGTAGACAGGGGGCGCGGGGCACCGGGGAGCTGTTTTTT	CASSRQGARGTGELFF
.	.	TRBJ1-5	TRBV21-1	TGTGCCAGCAGCAACCGGGACGACAATCAGCCCCAGCATTTT	CASSNRDDNQPQHF
TRBD1	.	TRBJ1-4	TRBV9	TGTGCCAGCAGCGCCCAGGGGGCGCAGGAAAAACTGTTTTTT	CASSAQGAQEKLFF
.	.	TRBJ2-3	TRBV7-2	TGTGCCAGCAGCTTACTAGTAACTAGCACAGATACGCAGTATTTT	CASSLLVTSTDTQYF
TRBD1	.	TRBJ1-1	TRBV5-1	TGCGCCAGCAGCTTGCAGGGGGTTATGAACACTGAAGCTTTCTTT	CASSLQGVMNTEAFF
.	.	TRBJ2-7	TRBV5-4	TGTGCCAGCAGCTTGTTAGGAGCCGGCGAGCAGTACTTC	CASSLLGAGEQYF
TRBD1	.	TRBJ2-1	TRBV11-3	TGTGCCAGCAGCTCCGGGACAGATTACAATGAGCAGTTCTTC	CASSSGTDYNEQFF
TRBD1	.	TRBJ1-1	TRBV2	TGTGCCGGAGGACAGGGGGCCCCCACTGAAGCTTTCTTT	CAGGQGAPTEAFF
.	.	TRBJ2-5	TRBV7-3	TGTGCCAGCAGCCCATATGGAACAGCCCTTGCGCCAGAGACCCAGTACTTC	CASSPYGTALAPETQYF
.	few	TRBJ1-5	TRBV29-1	TGCAGCGTTATACTAGGAAGAGGCAATCAGCCCCAGCATTTT	CSVILGRGNQPQHF
TRBD2	once	TRBJ2-1	TRBV7-3	TGTGCCAGCAGCTTCCGGACTAGCGGGAACAATGAGCAGTTCTTC	CASSFRTSGNNEQFF
.	once	TRBJ2-6	TRBV6-6	TGTGCCAGCATGAGCACTGGGGCCAACGTCCTGACTTTC	CASMSTGANVLTF
TRBD2	.	TRBJ2-7	TRBV9	TGTGCCAGCAGCGCGACTTCGACTAGCGGGAGCCACGAGCAGTACTTC	CASSATSTSGSHEQYF
TRBD2	.	TRBJ2-1	TRBV28	TGTGCCAGCAGTCCCGGGGGGAGCTCCTACAATGAGCAGTTCTTC	CASSPGGSSYNEQFF
TRBD1	.	TRBJ2-5	TRBV7-8	TGTGCCAGCAGCTTATCGGTGGACAGGGCCAAGACCCAGTACTTC	CASSLSVDRAKTQYF